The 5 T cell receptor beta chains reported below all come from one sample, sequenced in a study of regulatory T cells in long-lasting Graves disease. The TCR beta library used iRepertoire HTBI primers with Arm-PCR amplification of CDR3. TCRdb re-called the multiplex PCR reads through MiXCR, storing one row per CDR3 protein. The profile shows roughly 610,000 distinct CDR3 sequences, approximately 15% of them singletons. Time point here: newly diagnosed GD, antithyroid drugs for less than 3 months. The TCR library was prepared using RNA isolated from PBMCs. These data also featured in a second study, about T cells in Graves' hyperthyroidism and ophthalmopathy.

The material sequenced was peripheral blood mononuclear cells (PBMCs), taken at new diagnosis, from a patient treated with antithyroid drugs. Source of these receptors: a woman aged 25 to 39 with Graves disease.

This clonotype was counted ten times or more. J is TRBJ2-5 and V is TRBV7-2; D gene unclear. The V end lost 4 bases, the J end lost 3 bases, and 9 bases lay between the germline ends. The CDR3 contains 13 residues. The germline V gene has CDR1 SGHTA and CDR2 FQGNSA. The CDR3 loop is CASSSGSKETQYF. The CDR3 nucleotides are TGTGCCAGCAGCTCTGGAAGCAAAGAGACCCAGTACTTC.

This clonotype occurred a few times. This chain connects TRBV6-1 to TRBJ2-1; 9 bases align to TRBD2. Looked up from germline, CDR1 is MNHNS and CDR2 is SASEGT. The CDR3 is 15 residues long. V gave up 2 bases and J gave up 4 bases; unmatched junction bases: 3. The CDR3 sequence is CASSEIAGEYNEQFF. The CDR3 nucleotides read TGTGCCAGCAGTGAAATAGCGGGAGAATACAATGAGCAGTTCTTC.

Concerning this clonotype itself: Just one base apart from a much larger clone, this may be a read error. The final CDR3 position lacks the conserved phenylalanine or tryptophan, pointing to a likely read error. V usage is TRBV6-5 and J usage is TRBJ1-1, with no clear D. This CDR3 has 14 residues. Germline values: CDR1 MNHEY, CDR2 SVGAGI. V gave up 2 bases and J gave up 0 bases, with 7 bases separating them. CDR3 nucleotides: TGTGCCAGCAGTTACGGCTTGATGAACACTGAAGCTTTCCTT. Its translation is CASSYGLMNTEAFL.

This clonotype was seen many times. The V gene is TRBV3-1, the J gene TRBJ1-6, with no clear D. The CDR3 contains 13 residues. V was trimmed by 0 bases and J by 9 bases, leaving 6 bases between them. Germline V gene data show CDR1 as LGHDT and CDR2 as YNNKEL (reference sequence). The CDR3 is CASSQDRGSPLHF. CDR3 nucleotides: TGTGCCAGCAGCCAAGATCGAGGTTCACCCCTCCACTTT.

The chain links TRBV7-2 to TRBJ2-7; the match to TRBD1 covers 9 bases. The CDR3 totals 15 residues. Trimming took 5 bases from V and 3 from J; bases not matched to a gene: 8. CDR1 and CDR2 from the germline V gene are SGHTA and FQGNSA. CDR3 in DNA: TGTGCCAGCAGCCCGGGACAGGGTTATTACTACGAGCAGTACTTC. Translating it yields CASSPGQGYYYEQYF.